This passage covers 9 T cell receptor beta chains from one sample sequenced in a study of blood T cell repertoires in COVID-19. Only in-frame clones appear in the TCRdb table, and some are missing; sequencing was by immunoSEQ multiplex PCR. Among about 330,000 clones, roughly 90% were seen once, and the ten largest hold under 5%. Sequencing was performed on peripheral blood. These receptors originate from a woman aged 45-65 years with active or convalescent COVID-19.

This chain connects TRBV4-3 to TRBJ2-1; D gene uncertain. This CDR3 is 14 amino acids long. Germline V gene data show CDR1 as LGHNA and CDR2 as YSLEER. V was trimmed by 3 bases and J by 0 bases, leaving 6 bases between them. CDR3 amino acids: CASSHLSSYNEQFF. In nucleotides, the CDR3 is TGCGCCAGCAGCCATCTGAGCTCCTACAATGAGCAGTTCTTC.

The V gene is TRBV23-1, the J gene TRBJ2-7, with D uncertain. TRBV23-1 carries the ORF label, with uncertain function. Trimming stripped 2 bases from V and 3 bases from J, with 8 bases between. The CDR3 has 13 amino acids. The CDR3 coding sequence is TGCGCCAGCAGTCAAGCTTCTAACTACGAGCAGTACTTC. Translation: CASSQASNYEQYF.

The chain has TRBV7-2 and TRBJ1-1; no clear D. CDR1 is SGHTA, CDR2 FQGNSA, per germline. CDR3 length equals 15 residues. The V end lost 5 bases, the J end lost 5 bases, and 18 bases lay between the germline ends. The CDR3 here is CASSPFFVSGTEAFF. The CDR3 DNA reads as TGTGCCAGCAGCCCGTTCTTTGTCTCGGGAACTGAAGCTTTCTTT.

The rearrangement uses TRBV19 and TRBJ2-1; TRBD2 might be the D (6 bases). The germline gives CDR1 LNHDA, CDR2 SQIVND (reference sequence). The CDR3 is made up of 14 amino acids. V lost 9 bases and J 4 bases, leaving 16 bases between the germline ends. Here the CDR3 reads CASCPGGEYNEQFF. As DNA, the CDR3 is TGTGCCAGCTGCCCTGGCGGGGAATACAATGAGCAGTTCTTC.

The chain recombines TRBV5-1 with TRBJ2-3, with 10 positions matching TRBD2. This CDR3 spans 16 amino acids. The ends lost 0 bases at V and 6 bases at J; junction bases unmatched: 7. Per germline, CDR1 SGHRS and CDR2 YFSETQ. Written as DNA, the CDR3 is TGCGCCAGCAGCTTGGGGACTAGCGGAGGTCGGGATACGCAGTATTTT. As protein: CASSLGTSGGRDTQYF.

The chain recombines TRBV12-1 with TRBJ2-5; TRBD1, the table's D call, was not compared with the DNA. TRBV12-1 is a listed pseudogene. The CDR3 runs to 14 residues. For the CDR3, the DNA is TGTGCCAGCAGCCCTGGGCCCCGACGGGAGACCCAGTACTTC. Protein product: CASSPGPRRETQYF.

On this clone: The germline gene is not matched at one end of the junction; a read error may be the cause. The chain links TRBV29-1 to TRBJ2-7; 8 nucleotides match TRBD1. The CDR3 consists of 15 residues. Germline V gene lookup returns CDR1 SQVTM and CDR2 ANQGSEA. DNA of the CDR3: TGCAGCGTAGAAGGACAGGGCAGGTTTTCCTACGAGCAGTACTTC. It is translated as CSVEGQGRFSYEQYF.

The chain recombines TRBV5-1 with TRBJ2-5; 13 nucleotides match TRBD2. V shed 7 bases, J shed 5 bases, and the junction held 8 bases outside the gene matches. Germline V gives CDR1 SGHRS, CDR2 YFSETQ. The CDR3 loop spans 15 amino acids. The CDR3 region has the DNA TGCGCCAGCGCCCCGGGACTAGCGGGGAAGGAGACCCAGTACTTC. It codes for CASAPGLAGKETQYF. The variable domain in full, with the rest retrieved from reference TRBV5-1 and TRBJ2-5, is KAGVTQTPRYLIKTRGQQVTLSCSPISGHRSVSWYQQTPGQGLQFLFEYFSETQRNKGNFPGRFSGRQFSNSRSEMNVSTLELGDSALYLCASAPGLAGKETQYFGPGTRLLVL.

The CDR3 nucleotides read TGTGCCAGCCGGACAGGGGAAAACTATGGCTACACCTTC. Translation: CASRTGENYGYTF. The chain combines TRBV27 with TRBJ1-2, with 9 positions matching TRBD1. This CDR3 spans 13 amino acids. J gave up 2 bases and V 8 bases, and 3 bases lay outside the gene matches. Germline V gene lookup returns CDR1 MNHEY and CDR2 SMNVEV (reference sequence).